The clone carrying this T cell receptor beta chain has just one count. These data are taken from a study of blood T cell repertoires in COVID-19. Participant-reported clinical history was the basis for cohort assignment. Cohort 3 recovered donors had two negative PCRs, clearance, or symptom resolution. Assay: immunoSEQ multiplex PCR; the TCRdb copy retains only in-frame clones and omits some. In the table there are about 210,000 clones, 81% of which are singletons. Trimming stripped 4 bases from V and 11 bases from J, with 29 bases between. The germline V gene encodes CDR1 KGHSH and CDR2 LQKENI. This CDR3 spans 17 amino acids.

The chain combines TRBV18 with TRBJ1-1, with TRBD1 as a possible D gene (6 bases). The specimen was PBMCs or T cells enriched from blood (not recorded which). The origin of this receptor is a man aged 40-49 years who had recovered from COVID-19. In DNA form, the CDR3 reads TGTGCCAGCTCACTTGTTCCCCTTGGACAGCTGACCCCAGACGCTTTCTTT. It translates to CASSLVPLGQLTPDAFF.